Here is one TCR beta chain with its context. In this sample, this clonotype turned up a few times. Its antigen has not been determined. One end of the junction does not line up with germline, which may come from a read error. Counted from cysteine to phenylalanine, this CDR3 has 13 amino acids. Of all the DNA, just the CDR3 is kept, 39 bases in frame from base 1. The germline V gene (reference sequence) provides CDR1 DFQATT and CDR2 SNEGSKA. The data belong to a study of tumor and adjacent non-tumor tissue in lung cancer (dated by TCRdb to 2016 to 2019). About the full investigation: Of the cohort, 11 to 12 patients had adenocarcinoma, 2 had squamous cell carcinoma and 1 had small cell lung cancer. In total, sequencing yielded 100 million to 150 million productive TCRbeta reads, which works out to an average of around 3.9 million reads per sample. Among the approximately 15 patients, ages ranged from about 31 to 76 years, approximately 10 were men and 5 were women, and disease was TNM stage I to III. For each patient, one tumor sample and one normal lung sample were taken, giving approximately 29 paired specimens that underwent TCRbeta CDR3 sequencing. Using bulk TCRbeta repertoires from 15 lung cancer patients, the study set lung tumor tissue side by side with matched distant non-tumor lung tissue.

RNA was isolated from bulk, unsorted tissue, and RNA quality was assessed with a NanoDrop ND-1000 and an Agilent 2100. Normal lung samples were distant non-tumor tissue taken more than 3 cm from the tumor edge. Donors were newly diagnosed lung cancer patients admitted for thoracic surgery in China between August and November 2014, without prior chemotherapy. The study excluded patients who had received radiotherapy or chemotherapy before or who had another cancer at the same time. Pieces of surgical tissue measuring about 1-2 cm3 were kept in RNAlater solution and held at -80 degrees C until needed. General conclusions and limits of the study: Neither the sequencing platform nor unique molecular identifiers are mentioned in the methods. Tumor tissue showed significantly higher TCR diversity (inverse Simpson) than normal lung tissue, at about 410 vs 180 (P = 0.0075, Mann-Whitney U test). Only about 14 patients were in the cohort, and the authors stated that larger samples and more detailed clinical data are needed. The top 100 clones made up a significantly larger cumulative share of the repertoire in normal lung than in tumor tissue. Because peripheral blood was not sequenced, the blood TCRbeta repertoires of the lung cancer patients in the study went unexamined. TCR diversity was significantly higher in younger patients, and higher tumor TCR diversity was associated with shorter overall and disease-free survival.

The library was built by means of multiplex PCR. The sample was run on an Illumina HiSeq 2500. Following protocols modified from ARM-PCR, the researchers constructed TCRbeta libraries through three rounds of nested PCR with primers (Table S4). Before sequencing, PCR products of 200-500 bp were cut from the gel and purified using the QIAquick gel extraction kit. In the authors' own workflow: Reads were cleaned with Trimmomatic, merged with FLASH into complete CDR3 sequences, and assigned to V(D)J germline segments with MiTCR. Clonal diversity was computed as the inverse Simpson's index with VDJtools. In-frame sequences without a premature stop codon were defined as productive reads. TCRdb trimmed public reads at Q25 via fastp, called clones via MiXCR and kept in-frame beta chains. Rows merge per CDR3 protein into single entries with the most common DNA and genes. TCRdb's processing, not the authors' own work, is the source of the V and J calls. The sample table contains 60,000 to 90,000 distinct CDR3 sequences; only one count was recorded for around 65% of them. Clones ranked in the top ten supply around a quarter of the sample.

In this chain, TRBV20-1 is recombined with TRBJ1-1, with a weak D call of TRBD1 (5 bases match). The origin of this receptor is a woman between 45 and 60 years old with non-small cell lung cancer. What was sequenced was distant non-tumor lung tissue. This receptor has the CDR3 CNAREGARTETFF. DNA sequence: TGCAATGCTAGAGAAGGGGCACGGACTGAAACTTTCTTT.